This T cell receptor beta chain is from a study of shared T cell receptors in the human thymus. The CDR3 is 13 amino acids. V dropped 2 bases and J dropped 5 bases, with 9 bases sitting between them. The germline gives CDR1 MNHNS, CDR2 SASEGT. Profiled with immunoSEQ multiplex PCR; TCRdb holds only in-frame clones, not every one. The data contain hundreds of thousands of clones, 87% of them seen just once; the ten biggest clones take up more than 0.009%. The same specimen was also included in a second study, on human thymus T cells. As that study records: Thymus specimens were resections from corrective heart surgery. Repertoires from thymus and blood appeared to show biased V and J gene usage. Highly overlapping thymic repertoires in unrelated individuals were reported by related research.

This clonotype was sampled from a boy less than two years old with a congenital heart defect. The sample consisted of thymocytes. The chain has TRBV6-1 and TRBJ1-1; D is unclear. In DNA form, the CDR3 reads TGTGCCAGCAGTGAATTCGGAGGGACTGAAGCTTTCTTT. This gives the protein CASSEFGGTEAFF.